Below, 10 T cell receptor beta chains from the same sample are listed, as sequenced in a study of identical twins. One entry per CDR3 protein, called by TCRdb with MiXCR from the 5' RACE reads. The sample has 350,000 to 600,000 distinct CDR3 sequences, approximately 14% seen once. This sample also belongs to another study, concerning yellow fever vaccine responses in identical twins.

Material for sequencing was CD4+ T cells sorted from blood. The receptors were sampled from a woman between 18 and 29 years old in good health.

The table lists this clonotype with a few counts. V usage is TRBV3-1 and J usage is TRBJ1-2; no clear D gene. The CDR3 has 13 residues. Germline CDR1 and CDR2: LGHDT and YNNKEL (reference sequence). With 3 bases removed from V and 4 bases from J, the gap between germline ends came to 9 bases. The CDR3 protein is CASSHGDFYGYTF. CDR3 nucleotides: TGTGCCAGCAGCCACGGGGATTTCTATGGCTACACCTTC.

The J gene is TRBJ2-3, the V gene TRBV7-9, with TRBD1 identical over 8 bases. V was clipped by 4 bases and J by 2 bases; unmatched bases: 8. The CDR3 has 16 residues. The germline gives CDR1 SEHNR, CDR2 FQNEAQ (reference sequence). CDR3 region: CASSSPTGEFTDTQYF. CDR3 in DNA: TGTGCCAGCAGCTCTCCGACAGGGGAATTCACAGATACGCAGTATTTT.

This clonotype was observed at least ten times. The chain has TRBV7-9 and TRBJ1-5; 7 bases agree with TRBD1. CDR3 size: 16 residues. CDR1 and CDR2 (germline): SEHNR, FQNEAQ (reference sequence). Trimming removed 3 bases from V and 1 base from J; junction bases left unmatched: 6. The CDR3 nucleotides are TGTGCCAGCAGCTTGGCAACAGGGGTGAGCAATCAGCCCCAGCATTTT. Encoded protein: CASSLATGVSNQPQHF.

The chain uses TRBV20-1 and TRBJ2-7; D not certain. V lost 0 bases to trimming and J lost 2 bases, with 5 bases between them. The CDR3 totals 12 residues. From germline, CDR1 is DFQATT and CDR2 SNEGSKA (reference sequence). The CDR3 DNA follows: TGCAGTGCTAGAGATACCCCCTACGAGCAGTACTTC. Protein: CSARDTPYEQYF.

This clonotype has more than one count but fewer than ten. The rearrangement links TRBV28 to TRBJ2-7; the D gene is possibly TRBD1 (6 bases). The CDR3 sequence is 15 residues long. Germline V gene sequence: CDR1 MDHEN, CDR2 SYDVKM. V shed 7 bases and J shed 0 bases, with 16 bases lying between them. The CDR3 bases are TGTGCCAGCACCGACATACAGGGTTCCTCCTACGAGCAGTACTTC. Protein product: CASTDIQGSSYEQYF.

This chain uses TRBV24-1 with TRBJ2-5; D is perhaps TRBD1 (5 bases). V lost 1 base to trimming and J lost 2 bases, with 7 bases between them. The CDR3 covers 14 residues. The V gene's germline CDR1 is KGHDR and CDR2 SFDVKD. The CDR3 protein is CATSDLQAQETQYF. CDR3 sequence (DNA): TGTGCCACCAGTGATTTACAGGCACAAGAGACCCAGTACTTC.

This sequence joins TRBV6-5 and TRBJ2-5; D unclear. Germline loops: CDR1 MNHEY, CDR2 SVGAGI. The V gene lost 9 bases and the J gene lost 4 bases, with 9 bases spanning the gap. The CDR3 is made up of 11 amino acids. The CDR3: CASFSIETQYF. The CDR3 DNA sequence: TGTGCCAGTTTCTCAATAGAGACCCAGTACTTC.

The V gene is TRBV6-5, the J gene TRBJ2-5, with no clear D. The CDR3 is made up of 16 amino acids. V dropped 0 bases and J dropped 1 base, with 12 bases sitting between them. CDR1 is MNHEY, CDR2 SVGAGI, per germline. The CDR3 loop reads CASSYSIRRGQETQYF. The CDR3 DNA sequence: TGTGCCAGCAGTTACTCGATACGGCGCGGCCAAGAGACCCAGTACTTC.

The table lists this clonotype with a few counts. The rearrangement uses TRBV12-3 or TRBV12-4 and TRBJ2-7, with TRBD2 identical over 7 bases. The CDR3 covers 13 residues. The V segment lost 6 bases and the J segment 3 bases; nucleotides outside the gene matches: 5. Written as DNA, the CDR3 is TGTGCCAGCAGGGGAGGGGCCAGCTACGAGCAGTACTTC. Translation: CASRGGASYEQYF.

This clonotype has just a few counts. This chain joins TRBV11-1 and TRBJ2-1, with 7 nucleotides matching TRBD2. Unmatched junction bases numbered 3, after V lost 5 bases and J lost 8 bases. CDR3 size: 12 residues. Germline V gene sequence: CDR1 SGHAT, CDR2 FQDESV (reference sequence). The CDR3 nucleotides read TGTGCCAGCAGCCCGCGGGAGTATGAGCAGTTCTTC. Translated: CASSPREYEQFF.